A selection of T cell receptor beta chains follows, all from one sample in a study of OX40 agonist ivuxolimab in advanced cancers. TCRdb's copy holds only in-frame clones and misses some; the assay was immunoSEQ multiplex PCR. This table holds about 50,000 clones, approximately 89% found once. The material sequenced was CD4+ or CD8+ T cells sorted from blood, taken in a trial of the OX40 agonist ivuxolimab. These TCRs come from an adult with an advanced solid tumor such as melanoma, head and neck, liver or kidney cancer. The CDR3 runs from the conserved cysteine through the conserved F or W. A D gene is named only where the DNA matches it firmly. Some rows mark clone size as missing; the rest say once, few, many or name a class of expanded clone.

d_call | j_call | v_call | clone_size | cdr3_nt | cdr3_aa
TRBD1 | TRBJ1-5 | TRBV6-1 | . | TGTGCCAGCGGACAGGACAATCAGCCCCAGCATTTT | CASGQDNQPQHF
. | TRBJ2-1 | TRBV7-7 | . | TGTGCCAGCAGCTTATGGGGGGGCCCCTACAGTGAGCAGTTCTTC | CASSLWGGPYSEQFF
TRBD1 | TRBJ1-6 | TRBV13 | . | TGTGCCAGCAGCGGAACCGGGACAGGGCCCTCACCCCTCCACTTT | CASSGTGTGPSPLHF
. | TRBJ1-1 | TRBV28 | . | TGTGCCAGCAGTTTCCCCCCTGAAGCTTTCTTT | CASSFPPEAFF
. | TRBJ1-1 | TRBV27 | few | TGTGCCAGCAGTTTTCAACCTCAGGGTAGAATGGGTAACGCTTTCTTT | CASSFQPQGRMGNAFF
. | TRBJ1-5 | TRBV5-5 | . | TGTGCCAGCAGCTTGGTTGGCAGCGGCAATCAGCCCCAGCATTTT | CASSLVGSGNQPQHF
TRBD1 | TRBJ1-5 | TRBV19 | once | TGTGCCAGTAGTATTCGGGACAGGGCTCAGCCCCAGCATTTT | CASSIRDRAQPQHF
TRBD1 | TRBJ2-1 | TRBV10-3 | . | TGTGCCATCAGTGAGACTCGGGACAGGGGACGAAATGAGCAGTTCTTC | CAISETRDRGRNEQFF
TRBD1 | TRBJ1-2 | TRBV27 | few | TGTGCCAGCAGTTTATGGGGGACAGGGGTTATTGGCTACACCTTC | CASSLWGTGVIGYTF
. | TRBJ1-2 | TRBV7-9 | . | TGTGCCAGCAGCTCCGATACGGCAGGCTCTAACTATGGCTACACCTTC | CASSSDTAGSNYGYTF
TRBD2 | TRBJ2-1 | TRBV25-1 | . | TGTGCCAGCAGTGAATACGTAGCGGGGTATTACAATGAGCAGTTCTTC | CASSEYVAGYYNEQFF
. | TRBJ1-1 | TRBV7-9 | . | TGTGCCAGCACCTGGAACACTGAAGCTTTCTTT | CASTWNTEAFF
. | TRBJ2-2 | TRBV28 | . | TGTGCCAGCAGTTTGGTGAACACCGGGGAGCTGTTTTTT | CASSLVNTGELFF
TRBD2 | TRBJ2-1 | TRBV10-1 | . | TGCGCCAGCAGTGATACTAGCGGGGGGTACAATGAGCAGTTCTTC | CASSDTSGGYNEQFF
. | TRBJ2-6 | TRBV10-1 | . | TGCGCCACCTCGGCGGGTAGCGACTCTGGGGCCAACGTCCTGACTTTC | CATSAGSDSGANVLTF
. | TRBJ2-1 | TRBV6-1 | once | TGTGCCAGCAGTGTTTCAATTGGTGTCACAGCATACAATGAGCAGTTCTTC | CASSVSIGVTAYNEQFF
TRBD1 | TRBJ1-4 | TRBV9 | . | TGTGCCAGCAGCGTAGGGGACAGTAATGAAAAACTGTTTTTT | CASSVGDSNEKLFF
. | TRBJ2-5 | TRBV15 | . | TGTGCCACCAGCAGAGATTGGGCGGATTGGTACCAAGAGACCCAGTACTTC | CATSRDWADWYQETQYF
. | TRBJ2-2 | TRBV19 | . | TGTGCCAGTAACTGGAACACCGGGGAGCTGTTTTTT | CASNWNTGELFF
. | TRBJ2-1 | TRBV9 | . | TGTGCCAGCAGCGTAGGCTCTAGCTGGAATGAGCAGTTCTTC | CASSVGSSWNEQFF
TRBD2 | TRBJ2-3 | TRBV2 | . | TGTGCCAGCAGATGGGGCCCAGCGGGGGGCAGCACAGATACGCAGTATTTT | CASRWGPAGGSTDTQYF
. | TRBJ2-4 | TRBV19 | . | TGTGCCAGTACCATGTCTCGGGAAGCCAAAAACATTCAGTACTTC | CASTMSREAKNIQYF
TRBD2 | TRBJ2-7 | TRBV5-1 | . | TGCGCCAGCAGCTTAGCGGGAGTGGGTTACGAGCAGTACTTC | CASSLAGVGYEQYF
TRBD1 | TRBJ1-1 | TRBV28 | once | TGTGCCAGCAGTTTATGGTCAGGGACAGCAGAAGCTTTCTTT | CASSLWSGTAEAFF
. | TRBJ2-1 | TRBV2 | . | TGTGCCAGCAGTGCTGAGAAGAATGAGCAGTTCTTC | CASSAEKNEQFF
TRBD1 | TRBJ1-2 | TRBV4-1 | . | TGCGCCAGCAGCCAAGATTACAGGGGTCTTTTTGGCTACACCTTC | CASSQDYRGLFGYTF
. | TRBJ1-5 | TRBV5-8 | . | TGTGCCAGCAGCCCAGCAGGGTATAATCAGCCCCAGCATTTT | CASSPAGYNQPQHF
TRBD2 | TRBJ2-1 | TRBV7-3 | . | TGTGCCAGCAGCTTAAATCTAGCGGTGATGGATGAGCAGTTCTTC | CASSLNLAVMDEQFF
TRBD2 | TRBJ2-7 | TRBV6-5 | . | TGTGCCAGCAGACCACTAGCGGGTCGGGACGAGCAGTACTTC | CASRPLAGRDEQYF
TRBD2 | TRBJ2-1 | TRBV28 | . | TGTGCCAGCAGTTTATCTCCTAGCGGCTCCTACAATGAGCAGTTCTTC | CASSLSPSGSYNEQFF
. | TRBJ2-2 | TRBV10-3 | . | TGTGCCATCAGAGGGGACACCGGGGAGCTGTTTTTT | CAIRGDTGELFF
. | TRBJ1-1 | TRBV6-5 | . | TGTGCCAGCAGTCCCGGGCCCAACACTGAAGCTTTCTTT | CASSPGPNTEAFF
. | TRBJ1-1 | TRBV14 | . | TGTGCCAGCAGCCAAGACAGGGACACTGAAGCTTTCTTT | CASSQDRDTEAFF
. | TRBJ2-1 | TRBV13 | . | TGTGCCAGCAGCTTAGGTAGCGAGAGCTCCTACAATGAGCAGTTCTTC | CASSLGSESSYNEQFF
TRBD1 | TRBJ2-7 | TRBV27 | . | TGTGCCAGCAGTTTATCTGGGACAGGGTTCTACTACGAGCAGTACTTC | CASSLSGTGFYYEQYF
TRBD1 | TRBJ2-1 | TRBV7-9 | . | TGTGCCAGCAGGACGGGACAGGGGTTCGATGAGCAGTTCTTC | CASRTGQGFDEQFF
. | TRBJ2-1 | TRBV7-3 | once | TGTGCCAGCAGCTTACGGTCGAGTAGCGCCCTCAATGAGCAGTTCTTC | CASSLRSSSALNEQFF
TRBD1 | TRBJ1-2 | TRBV7-3 | . | TGTGCCAGCAGCTTAATGACAGGGGGAGACTATGGCTACACCTTC | CASSLMTGGDYGYTF
. | TRBJ2-7 | TRBV28 | . | TGTGCCAGCAGTTTATGGGGCAGCTACGAGCAGTACTTC | CASSLWGSYEQYF
TRBD1 | TRBJ1-2 | TRBV9 | . | TGTGCCAGCAGCGTGGGACAGTCTCGGGTCTATGGCTACACCTTC | CASSVGQSRVYGYTF
TRBD1 | TRBJ2-3 | TRBV18 | . | TGTGCCAGCTCACCACGATCCGGGACAGGGGGCACAGATACGCAGTATTTT | CASSPRSGTGGTDTQYF
TRBD2 | TRBJ2-5 | TRBV28 | . | TGTGCCAGCAGACCCGGGGGGGCTGGAGAGACCCAGTACTTC | CASRPGGAGETQYF
. | TRBJ1-5 | TRBV6-1 | few | TGTGCCAGCAGGGCCACTTATAGCAATCAGCCCCAGCATTTT | CASRATYSNQPQHF
. | TRBJ2-1 | TRBV7-9 | . | TGTGCCAGCAGCTTATCGAGCGGAGAATACTACAATGAGCAGTTCTTC | CASSLSSGEYYNEQFF
. | TRBJ1-1 | TRBV19 | once | TGTGCCAGTACCCCCGGGACGCCATCCACTGAAGCTTTCTTT | CASTPGTPSTEAFF
. | TRBJ1-1 | TRBV6-5 | . | TGTGCCAGCAGTCCCCTTAGGCAGGATGAAGCTTTCTTT | CASSPLRQDEAFF
TRBD1 | TRBJ2-7 | TRBV5-1 | once | TGCGCCAGCAGCTTGGCCGGGACAGGGGCCTCGGGACTCTACGAGCAGTACTTC | CASSLAGTGASGLYEQYF
. | TRBJ2-1 | TRBV5-1 | once | TGCGCCAGCAGCTTAGGGCGGGCCTCCTACAATGAGCAGTTCTTC | CASSLGRASYNEQFF
TRBD1 | TRBJ2-1 | TRBV4-1 | . | TGCGCCAGCAGCCAACAAGAGTCAGGGGGCACCTACAATGAGCAGTTCTTC | CASSQQESGGTYNEQFF
. | TRBJ1-2 | TRBV9 | . | TGTGCCAGCAGCCCCAACGGGTGGGAGGGGGACTATGGCTACACCTTC | CASSPNGWEGDYGYTF
TRBD1 | TRBJ2-7 | TRBV5-6 | . | TGTGCCAGCAGCTTCCGGGACAGGGTCCACGAGCAGTACTTC | CASSFRDRVHEQYF
. | TRBJ2-3 | TRBV5-1 | . | TGCGCCAGCAGCTTGTTGGATGTCACAGATACGCAGTATTTT | CASSLLDVTDTQYF
. | TRBJ2-7 | TRBV27 | medium-sized | TGTGCCACCTTTAGCGCCTCCTACGAGCAGTACTTC | CATFSASYEQYF
. | TRBJ2-2 | TRBV21-1 | . | TGTGCCAGCCACACCGGGGAGCTGTTTTTT | CASHTGELFF
TRBD2 | TRBJ2-1 | TRBV27 | . | TGTGCCAGCGGAGCGGGAGGAGGTAATGAGCAGTTCTTC | CASGAGGGNEQFF
TRBD2 | TRBJ2-1 | TRBV27 | . | TGTGCCAGCACCGGGGGGGATGAGCAGTTCTTC | CASTGGDEQFF
TRBD2 | TRBJ2-2 | TRBV4-3 | once | TGCGCCAGCAGCCAAGACGGGGGGAGGGCCTCCACCGGGGAGCTGTTTTTT | CASSQDGGRASTGELFF
. | TRBJ2-2 | TRBV6-5 | . | TGTGCCAGCAGCCACCGGACAGAATACACCGGGGAGCTGTTTTTT | CASSHRTEYTGELFF